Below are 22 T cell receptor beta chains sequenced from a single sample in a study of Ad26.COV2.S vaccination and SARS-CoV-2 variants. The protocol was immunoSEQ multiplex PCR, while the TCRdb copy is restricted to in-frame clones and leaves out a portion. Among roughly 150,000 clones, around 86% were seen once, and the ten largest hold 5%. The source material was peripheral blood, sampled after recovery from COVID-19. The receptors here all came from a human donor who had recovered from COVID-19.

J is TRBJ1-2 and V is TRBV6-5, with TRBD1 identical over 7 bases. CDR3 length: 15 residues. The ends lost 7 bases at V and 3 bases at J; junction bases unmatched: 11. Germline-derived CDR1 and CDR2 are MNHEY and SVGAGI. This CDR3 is CASTLTGALYYGYTF. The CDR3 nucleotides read TGTGCCAGCACCCTTACAGGGGCGCTCTACTATGGCTACACCTTC.

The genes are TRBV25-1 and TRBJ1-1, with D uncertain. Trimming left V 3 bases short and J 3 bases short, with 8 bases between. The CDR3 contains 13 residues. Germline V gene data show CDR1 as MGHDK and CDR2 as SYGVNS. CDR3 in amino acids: CASSERRDTEAFF. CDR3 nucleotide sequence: TGTGCCAGCAGTGAGCGTCGTGACACTGAAGCTTTCTTT.

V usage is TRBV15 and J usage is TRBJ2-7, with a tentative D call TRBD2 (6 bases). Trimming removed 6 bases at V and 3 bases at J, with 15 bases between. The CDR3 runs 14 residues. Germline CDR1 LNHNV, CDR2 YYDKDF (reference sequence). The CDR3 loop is CATSLGLPFYEQYF. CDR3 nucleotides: TGTGCCACCAGTCTGGGACTCCCCTTCTACGAGCAGTACTTC. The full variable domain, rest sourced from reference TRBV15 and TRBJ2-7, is DAMVIQNPRYQVTQFGKPVTLSCSQTLNHNVMYWYQQKSSQAPKLLFHYYDKDFNNEADTPDNFQSRRPNTSFCFLDIRSPGLGDTAMYLCATSLGLPFYEQYFGPGTRLTVT.

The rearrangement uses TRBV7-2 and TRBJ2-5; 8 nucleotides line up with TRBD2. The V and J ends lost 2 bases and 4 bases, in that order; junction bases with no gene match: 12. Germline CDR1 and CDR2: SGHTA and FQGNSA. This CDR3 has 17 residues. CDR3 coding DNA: TGTGCCAGCAGCTTAAATAGTGGAGCGGGGGCACGAGAGACCCAGTACTTC. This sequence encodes CASSLNSGAGARETQYF.

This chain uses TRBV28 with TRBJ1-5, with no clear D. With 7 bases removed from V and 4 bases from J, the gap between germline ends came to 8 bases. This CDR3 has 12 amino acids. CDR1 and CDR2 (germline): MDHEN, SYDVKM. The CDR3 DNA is TGTGCCAGCAACCCAATTAATCAGCCCCAGCATTTT. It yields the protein CASNPINQPQHF. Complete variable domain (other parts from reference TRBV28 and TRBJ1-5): DVKVTQSSRYLVKRTGEKVFLECVQDMDHENMFWYRQDPGLGLRLIYFSYDVKMKEKGDIPEGYSVSREKKERFSLILESASTNQTSMYLCASNPINQPQHFGDGTRLSIL.

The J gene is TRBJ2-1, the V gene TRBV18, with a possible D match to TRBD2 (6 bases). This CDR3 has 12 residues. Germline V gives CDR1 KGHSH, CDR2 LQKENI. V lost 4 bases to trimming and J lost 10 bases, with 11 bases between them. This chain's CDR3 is CASSLDRGEQFF. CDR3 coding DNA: TGTGCCAGCTCACTGGACCGGGGGGAGCAGTTCTTC.

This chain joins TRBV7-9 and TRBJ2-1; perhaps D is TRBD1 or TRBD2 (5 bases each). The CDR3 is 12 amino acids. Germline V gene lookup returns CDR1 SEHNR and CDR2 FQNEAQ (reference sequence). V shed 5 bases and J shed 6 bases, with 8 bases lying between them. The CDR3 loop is CASSEGSNEQFF. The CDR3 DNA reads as TGTGCCAGCAGCGAGGGGAGCAATGAGCAGTTCTTC.

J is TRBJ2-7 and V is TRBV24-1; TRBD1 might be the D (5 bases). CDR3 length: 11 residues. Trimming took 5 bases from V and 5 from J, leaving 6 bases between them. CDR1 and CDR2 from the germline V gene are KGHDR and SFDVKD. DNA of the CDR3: TGTGCCACCAGTGGGGGCAACGAGCAGTACTTC. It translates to CATSGGNEQYF.

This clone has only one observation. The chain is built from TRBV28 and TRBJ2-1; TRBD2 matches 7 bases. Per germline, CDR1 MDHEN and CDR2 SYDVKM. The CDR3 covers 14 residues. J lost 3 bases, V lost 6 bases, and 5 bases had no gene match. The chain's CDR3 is CASSLGLHYNEQFF. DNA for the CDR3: TGTGCCAGCAGCTTGGGACTACACTACAATGAGCAGTTCTTC.

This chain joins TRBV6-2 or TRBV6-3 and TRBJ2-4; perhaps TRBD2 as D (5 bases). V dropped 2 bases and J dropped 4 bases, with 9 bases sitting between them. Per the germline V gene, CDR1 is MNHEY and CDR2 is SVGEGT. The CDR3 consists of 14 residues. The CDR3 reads CASSYVGEKNIQYF. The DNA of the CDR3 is TGTGCCAGCAGTTACGTGGGAGAAAAAAACATTCAGTACTTC.

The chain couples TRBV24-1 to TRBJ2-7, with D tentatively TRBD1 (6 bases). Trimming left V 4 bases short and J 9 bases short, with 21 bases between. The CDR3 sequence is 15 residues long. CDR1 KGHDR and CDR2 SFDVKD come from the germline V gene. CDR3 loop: CATSEAGTRGTGQYF. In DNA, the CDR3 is TGTGCCACCAGTGAAGCAGGGACAAGGGGTACGGGGCAGTACTTC.

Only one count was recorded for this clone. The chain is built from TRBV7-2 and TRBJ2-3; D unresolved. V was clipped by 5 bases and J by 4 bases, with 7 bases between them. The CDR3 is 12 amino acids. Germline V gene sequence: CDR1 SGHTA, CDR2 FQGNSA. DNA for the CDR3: TGTGCCAGCAGCGTATCCCCAGATACGCAGTATTTT. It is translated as CASSVSPDTQYF.

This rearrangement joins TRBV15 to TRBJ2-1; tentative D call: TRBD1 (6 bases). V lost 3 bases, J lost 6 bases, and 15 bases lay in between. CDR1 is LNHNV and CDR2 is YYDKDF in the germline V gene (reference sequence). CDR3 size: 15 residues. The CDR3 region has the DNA TGTGCCACCAGCAGTCAGGACAGAGGGACCAATGAGCAGTTCTTC. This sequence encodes CATSSQDRGTNEQFF.

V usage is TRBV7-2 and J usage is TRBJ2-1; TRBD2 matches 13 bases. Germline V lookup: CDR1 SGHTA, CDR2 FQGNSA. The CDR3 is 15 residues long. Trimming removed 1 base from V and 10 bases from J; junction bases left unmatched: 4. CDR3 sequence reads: CASSLGTSGGPEQFF. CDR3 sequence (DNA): TGTGCCAGCAGCTTAGGGACTAGCGGGGGCCCAGAGCAGTTCTTC.

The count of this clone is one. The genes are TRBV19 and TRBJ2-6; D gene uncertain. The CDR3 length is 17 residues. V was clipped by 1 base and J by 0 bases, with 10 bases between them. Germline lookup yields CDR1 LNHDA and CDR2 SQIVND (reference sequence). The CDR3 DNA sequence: TGTGCCAGTAGTATAGGCTTTAGCCCCTCTGGGGCCAACGTCCTGACTTTC. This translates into CASSIGFSPSGANVLTF.

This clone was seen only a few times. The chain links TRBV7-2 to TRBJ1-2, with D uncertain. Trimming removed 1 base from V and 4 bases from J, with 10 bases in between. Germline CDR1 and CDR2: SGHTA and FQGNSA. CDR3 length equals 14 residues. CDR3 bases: TGTGCCAGCAGCTTAGGGCATGCGAGCTATGGCTACACCTTC. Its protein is CASSLGHASYGYTF.

CDR3 in DNA: TGTGCCAGCAGTGACGGGGGTTCCGATACGCAGTATTTT. Protein sequence: CASSDGGSDTQYF. V and J are TRBV7-6 and TRBJ2-3; a possible D gene is TRBD2 (6 bases). The CDR3 length is 13 residues. The germline CDR1 and CDR2 sequences are SGHVS and FNYEAQ. The V end lost 6 bases, the J end lost 6 bases, and 13 bases lay between the germline ends.

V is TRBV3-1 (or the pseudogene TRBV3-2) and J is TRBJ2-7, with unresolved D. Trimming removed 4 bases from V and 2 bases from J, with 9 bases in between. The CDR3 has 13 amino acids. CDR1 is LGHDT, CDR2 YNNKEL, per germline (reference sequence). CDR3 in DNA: TGTGCCAGCAGCCCCCGCCAAGCCTACGAGCAGTACTTC. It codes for CASSPRQAYEQYF.

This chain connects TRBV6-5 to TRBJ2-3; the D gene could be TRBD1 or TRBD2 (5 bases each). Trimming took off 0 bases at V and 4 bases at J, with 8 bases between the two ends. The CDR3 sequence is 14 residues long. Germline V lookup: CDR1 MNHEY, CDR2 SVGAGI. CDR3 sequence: CASSYSRGSDTQYF. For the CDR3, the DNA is TGTGCCAGCAGTTACTCGAGGGGCTCAGATACGCAGTATTTT.

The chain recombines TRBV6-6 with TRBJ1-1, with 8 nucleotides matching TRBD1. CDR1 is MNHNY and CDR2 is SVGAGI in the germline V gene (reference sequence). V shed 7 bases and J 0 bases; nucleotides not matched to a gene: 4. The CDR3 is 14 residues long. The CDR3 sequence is CASIMDRVNTEAFF. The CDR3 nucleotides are TGTGCCAGCATCATGGACAGGGTGAACACTGAAGCTTTCTTT.

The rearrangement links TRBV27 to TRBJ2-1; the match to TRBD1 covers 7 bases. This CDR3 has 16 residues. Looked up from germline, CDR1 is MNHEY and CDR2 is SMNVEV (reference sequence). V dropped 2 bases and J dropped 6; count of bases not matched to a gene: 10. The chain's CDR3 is CASSLPGTERSNEQFF. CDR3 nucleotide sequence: TGTGCCAGCAGTTTACCGGGGACAGAGAGAAGCAATGAGCAGTTCTTC.

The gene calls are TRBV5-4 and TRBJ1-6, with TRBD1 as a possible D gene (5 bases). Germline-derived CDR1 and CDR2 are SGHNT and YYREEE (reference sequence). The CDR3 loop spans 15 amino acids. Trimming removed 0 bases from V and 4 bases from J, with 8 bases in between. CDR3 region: CASSLVGVYNSPLHF. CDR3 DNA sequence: TGTGCCAGCAGCTTGGTAGGGGTGTATAATTCACCCCTCCACTTT.